This T cell receptor beta chain was recorded in a study of blood T cell repertoires in COVID-19. For the study at large: T cells, B-cell-depleted T cells, or PBMCs supplied cDNA or gDNA.

The authors' processing: Amplified reference gene primers provided the basis for estimating nucleated cell counts. Sequencing used immunoSEQ multiplex PCR; TCRdb keeps in-frame clones, though not all of them. The D gene and trimming were derived from the DNA, and the V and J assignments and clone size from that table. The sample lists about 180,000 clones, around 89% occurring once. The sequenced material came from peripheral blood. The clonotype comes from a woman aged 25 to 39 with acute or convalescent COVID-19.

CDR3 coding DNA: TGCAGCGTTGAAGTCCGAGAAGTCTTCGGAGAGACCCAGTACTTC. Translating it yields CSVEVREVFGETQYF. The chain is built from TRBV29-1 and TRBJ2-5; D call uncertain. Germline V gives CDR1 SQVTM, CDR2 ANQGSEA. The CDR3 has 15 residues. V was cut by 1 base and J by 4 bases, with 16 bases left in between.